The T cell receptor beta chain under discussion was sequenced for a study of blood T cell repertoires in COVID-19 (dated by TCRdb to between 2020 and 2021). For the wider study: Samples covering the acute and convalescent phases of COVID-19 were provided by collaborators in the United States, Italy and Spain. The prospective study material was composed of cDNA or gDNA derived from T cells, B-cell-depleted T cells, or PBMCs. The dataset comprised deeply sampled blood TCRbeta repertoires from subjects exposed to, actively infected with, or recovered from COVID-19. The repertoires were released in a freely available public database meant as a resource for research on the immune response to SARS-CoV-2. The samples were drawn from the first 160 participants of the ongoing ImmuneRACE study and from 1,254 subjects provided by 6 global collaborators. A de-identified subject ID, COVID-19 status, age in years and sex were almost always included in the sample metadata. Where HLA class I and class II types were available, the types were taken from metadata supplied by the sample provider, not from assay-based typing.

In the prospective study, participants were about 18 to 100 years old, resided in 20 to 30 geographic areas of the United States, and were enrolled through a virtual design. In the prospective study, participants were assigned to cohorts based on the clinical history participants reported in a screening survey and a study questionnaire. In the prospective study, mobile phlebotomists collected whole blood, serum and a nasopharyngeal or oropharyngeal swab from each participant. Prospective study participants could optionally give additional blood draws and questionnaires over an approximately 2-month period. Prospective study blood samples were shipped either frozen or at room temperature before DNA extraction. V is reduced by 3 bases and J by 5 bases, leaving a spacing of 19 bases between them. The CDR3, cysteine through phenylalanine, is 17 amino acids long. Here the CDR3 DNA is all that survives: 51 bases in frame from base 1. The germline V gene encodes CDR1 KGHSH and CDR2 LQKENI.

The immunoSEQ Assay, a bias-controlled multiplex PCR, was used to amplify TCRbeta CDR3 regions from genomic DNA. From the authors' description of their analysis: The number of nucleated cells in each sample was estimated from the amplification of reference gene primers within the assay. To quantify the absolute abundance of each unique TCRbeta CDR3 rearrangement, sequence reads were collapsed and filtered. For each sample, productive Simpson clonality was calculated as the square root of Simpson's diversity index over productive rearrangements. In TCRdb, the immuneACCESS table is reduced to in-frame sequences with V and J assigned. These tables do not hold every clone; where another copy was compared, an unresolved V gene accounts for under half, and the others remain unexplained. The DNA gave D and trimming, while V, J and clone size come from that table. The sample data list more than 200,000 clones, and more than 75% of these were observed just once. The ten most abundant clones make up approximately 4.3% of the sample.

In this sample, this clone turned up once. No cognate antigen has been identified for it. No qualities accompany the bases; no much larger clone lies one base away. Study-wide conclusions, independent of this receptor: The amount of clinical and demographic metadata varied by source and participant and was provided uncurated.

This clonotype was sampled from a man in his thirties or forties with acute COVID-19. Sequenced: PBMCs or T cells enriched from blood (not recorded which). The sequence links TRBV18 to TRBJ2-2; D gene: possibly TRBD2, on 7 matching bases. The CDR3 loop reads CASSPARGQSGTGELFF. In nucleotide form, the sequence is TGTGCCAGCTCACCGGCGCGGGGGCAATCGGGGACCGGGGAGCTGTTTTTT.